This note documents a single TCR beta chain sequence. The antigen remains undetermined. Before the COVID-19 pandemic, during about 2011-2019, CD4+ T cells were taken from unexposed donors. After approximately ten days of culture, CD4+ T cells were isolated. Unexposed-donor CD4+ T cells were probed with SARS-CoV-2 S/N and four cold-coronavirus spikes, cells permitting. Only in-frame clones appear in the TCRdb table, and some are missing; sequencing was by immunoSEQ multiplex PCR. The data show around 25,000 clones, with more than 75% seen just once and under 11% held by the top ten. The CDR3 contains 13 residues. V was pared by 3 bases and J by 15 bases, with 7 bases of the junction left unmatched. Germline CDR1 is SNHLY and CDR2 is FYNNEI. This specimen belongs to a study of CD4 T cells in relation to SARS-CoV-2 and coronaviruses. On the study more broadly: TCR beta CDR3s were sequenced after 10-day antigen culture of PBMCs. Negative control cultures got HIV-1 Nef peptides or no peptide. Findings and limits, study-wide: This crossreactivity analysis covered spike protein alone, no other viral proteins.

The sample comprised CD4+ T cells from PBMCs, cultured in vitro. The chain is built from TRBV2 and TRBJ2-1; 11 nucleotides align to TRBD2. The clonotype comes from a human donor in good health. The CDR3 DNA sequence: TGTGCCAGCAGTGAGGTAGCGGGAGGGCCGCCGTTCTTC. It codes for CASSEVAGGPPFF.